This T cell receptor (beta chain) was retrieved from a study of CXCR3-negative and CXCR3-positive naive CD8 T cells. Study as a whole: Roughly 1.5 +/- 0.3 million TRB reads came from each library, giving around 140 million in total.

Libraries of TRB cDNA were made by 5' RACE and carried UMIs. TCRdb processed the 5' RACE reads again and assigns one entry to each CDR3 protein, with no DNA. The table lists roughly 6,000 distinct CDR3 sequences. Worth noting for this clonotype: Its antigen is still unknown.

The CDR3 runs 16 residues. Germline V gives CDR1 SGHRS, CDR2 YFSETQ. Sorting yielded triplicates of about 330,000 cells for each CD8+ T cell subset. General study findings and limits: A higher hydrophobicity marked the TRB CDR3s of CXCR3-positive naive cells versus CXCR3-negative naive cells.

This chain joins TRBV5-1 and TRBJ2-5; lacking DNA, the TRBD2 call made by TCRdb goes unchecked. The TCR sequence derives from a human donor in good health. Some clones in this sample may be carry-over from other donors' samples. Sequencing was performed on naive CXCR3+ CD8+ T cells from blood. Subset denoted: CD45RO-CCR7+CD27+CD95- naive CD8+ T cells expressing CXCR3 (TNR3+). CDR3 sequence: CASSQGLAGEQETQYF.